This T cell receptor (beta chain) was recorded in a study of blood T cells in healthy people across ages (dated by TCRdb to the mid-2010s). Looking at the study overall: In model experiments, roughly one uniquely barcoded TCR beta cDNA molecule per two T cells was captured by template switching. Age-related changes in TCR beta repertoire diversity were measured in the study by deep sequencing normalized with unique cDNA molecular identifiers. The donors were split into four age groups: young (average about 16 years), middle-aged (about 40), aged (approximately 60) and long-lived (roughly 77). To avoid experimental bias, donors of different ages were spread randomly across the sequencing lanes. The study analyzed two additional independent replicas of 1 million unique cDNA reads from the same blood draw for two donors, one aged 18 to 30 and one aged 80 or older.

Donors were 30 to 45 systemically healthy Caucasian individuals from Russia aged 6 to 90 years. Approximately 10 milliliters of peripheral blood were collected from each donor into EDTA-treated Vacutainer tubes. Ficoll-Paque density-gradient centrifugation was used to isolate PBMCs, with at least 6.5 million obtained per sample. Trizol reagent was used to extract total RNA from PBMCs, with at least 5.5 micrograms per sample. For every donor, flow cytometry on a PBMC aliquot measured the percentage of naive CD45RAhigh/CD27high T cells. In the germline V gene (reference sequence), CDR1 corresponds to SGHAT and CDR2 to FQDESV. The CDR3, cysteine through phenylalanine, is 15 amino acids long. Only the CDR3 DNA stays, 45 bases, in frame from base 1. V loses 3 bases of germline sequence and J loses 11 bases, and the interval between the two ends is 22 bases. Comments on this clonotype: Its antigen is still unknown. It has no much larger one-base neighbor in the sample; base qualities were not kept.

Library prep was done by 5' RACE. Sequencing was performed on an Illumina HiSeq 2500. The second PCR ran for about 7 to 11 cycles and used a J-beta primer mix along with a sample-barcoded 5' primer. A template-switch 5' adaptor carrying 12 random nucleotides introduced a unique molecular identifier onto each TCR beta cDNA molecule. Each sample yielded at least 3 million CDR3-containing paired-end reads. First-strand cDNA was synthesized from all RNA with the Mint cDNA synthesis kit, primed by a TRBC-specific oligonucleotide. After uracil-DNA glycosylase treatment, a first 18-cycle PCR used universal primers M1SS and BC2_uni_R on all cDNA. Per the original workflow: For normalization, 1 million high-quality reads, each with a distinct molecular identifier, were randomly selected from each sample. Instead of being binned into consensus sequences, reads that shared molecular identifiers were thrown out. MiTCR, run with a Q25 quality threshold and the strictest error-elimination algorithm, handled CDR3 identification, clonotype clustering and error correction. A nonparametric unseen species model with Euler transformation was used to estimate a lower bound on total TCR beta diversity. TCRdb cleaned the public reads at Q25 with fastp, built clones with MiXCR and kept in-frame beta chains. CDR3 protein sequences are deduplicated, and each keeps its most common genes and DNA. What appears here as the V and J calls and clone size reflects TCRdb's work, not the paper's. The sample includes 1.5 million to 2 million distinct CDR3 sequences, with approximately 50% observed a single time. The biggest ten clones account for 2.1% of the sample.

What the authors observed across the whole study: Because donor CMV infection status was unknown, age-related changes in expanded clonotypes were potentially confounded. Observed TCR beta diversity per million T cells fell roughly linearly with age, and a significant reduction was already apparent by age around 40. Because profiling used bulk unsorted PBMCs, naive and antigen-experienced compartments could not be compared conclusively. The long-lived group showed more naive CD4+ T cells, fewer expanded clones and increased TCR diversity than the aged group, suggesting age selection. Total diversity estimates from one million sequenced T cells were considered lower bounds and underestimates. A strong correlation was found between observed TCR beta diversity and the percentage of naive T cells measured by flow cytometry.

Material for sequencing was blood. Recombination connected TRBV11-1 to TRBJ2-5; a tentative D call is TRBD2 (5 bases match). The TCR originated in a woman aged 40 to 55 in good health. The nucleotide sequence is TGTGCCAGCAGCTTTAGTCCCCTAGCCGGCAATGAGCAGTACTTC. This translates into CASSFSPLAGNEQYF.